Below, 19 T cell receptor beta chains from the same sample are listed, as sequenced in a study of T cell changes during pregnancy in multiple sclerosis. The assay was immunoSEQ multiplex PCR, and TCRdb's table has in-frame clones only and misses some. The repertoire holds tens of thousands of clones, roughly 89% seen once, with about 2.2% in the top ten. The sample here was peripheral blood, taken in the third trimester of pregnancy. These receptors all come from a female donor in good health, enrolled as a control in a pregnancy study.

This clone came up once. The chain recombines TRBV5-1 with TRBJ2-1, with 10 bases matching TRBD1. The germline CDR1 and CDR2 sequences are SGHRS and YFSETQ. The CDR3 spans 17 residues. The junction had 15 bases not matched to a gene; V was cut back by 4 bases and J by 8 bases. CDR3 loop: CASSGYSGTGEWYEQFF. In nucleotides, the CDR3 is TGCGCCAGCAGCGGCTACTCCGGGACAGGGGAATGGTATGAGCAGTTCTTC.

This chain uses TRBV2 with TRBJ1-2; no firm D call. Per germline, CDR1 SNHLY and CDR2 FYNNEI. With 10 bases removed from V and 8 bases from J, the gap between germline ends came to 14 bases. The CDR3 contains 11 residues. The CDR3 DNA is TGTGCCACCCGGGGTATAGGGGGCTACACCTTC. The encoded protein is CATRGIGGYTF.

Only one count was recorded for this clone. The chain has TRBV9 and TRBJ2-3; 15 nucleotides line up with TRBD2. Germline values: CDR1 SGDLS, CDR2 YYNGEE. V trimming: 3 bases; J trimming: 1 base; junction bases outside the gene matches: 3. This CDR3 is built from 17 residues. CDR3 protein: CASSGTSGRGGTDTQYF. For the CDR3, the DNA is TGTGCCAGCAGCGGGACTAGCGGGAGGGGGGGCACAGATACGCAGTATTTT.

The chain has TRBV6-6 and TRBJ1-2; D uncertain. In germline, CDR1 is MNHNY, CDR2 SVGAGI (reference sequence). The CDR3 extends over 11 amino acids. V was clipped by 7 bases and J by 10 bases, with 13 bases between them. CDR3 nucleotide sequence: TGTGCCAGCACCCCCGGGTTTGACTACACCTTC. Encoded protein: CASTPGFDYTF.

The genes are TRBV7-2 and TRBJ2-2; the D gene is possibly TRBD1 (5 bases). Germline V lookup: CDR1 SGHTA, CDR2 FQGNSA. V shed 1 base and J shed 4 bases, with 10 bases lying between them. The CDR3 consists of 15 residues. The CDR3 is CASSLVVRGTGELFF. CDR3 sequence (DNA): TGTGCCAGCAGCTTAGTAGTTAGGGGCACCGGGGAGCTGTTTTTT. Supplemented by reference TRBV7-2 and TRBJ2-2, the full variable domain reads GAGVSQSPSNKVTEKGKDVELRCDPISGHTALYWYRQSLGQGLEFLIYFQGNSAPDKSGLPSDRFSAERTGGSVSTLTIQRTQQEDSAVYLCASSLVVRGTGELFFGEGSRLTVL.

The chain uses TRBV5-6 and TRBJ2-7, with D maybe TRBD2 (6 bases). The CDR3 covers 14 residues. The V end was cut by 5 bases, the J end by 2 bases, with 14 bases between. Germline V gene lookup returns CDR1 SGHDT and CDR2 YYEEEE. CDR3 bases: TGTGCCAGCAGTGAAGGTGCGGGGACCTACGAGCAGTACTTC. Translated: CASSEGAGTYEQYF.

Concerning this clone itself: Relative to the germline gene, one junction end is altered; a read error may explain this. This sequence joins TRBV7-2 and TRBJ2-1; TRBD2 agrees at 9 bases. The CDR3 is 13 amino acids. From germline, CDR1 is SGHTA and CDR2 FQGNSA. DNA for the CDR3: TGTGCCAGCAGCCCTACACCTGGGGCGGGGGGGCTCTTC. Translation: CASSPTPGAGGLF.

The chain's CDR3 is CASSRQSGGGLSTDTQYF. CDR3 DNA sequence: TGTGCCAGCAGCCGCCAAAGCGGGGGGGGCCTTAGCACAGATACGCAGTATTTT. The chain recombines TRBV7-8 with TRBJ2-3; 10 bases are shared with TRBD2. Germline V CDR1 and CDR2: SGHVS, FQNEAQ. J gave up 0 bases and V 5 bases, and 11 bases lay outside the gene matches. The CDR3 has 18 residues.

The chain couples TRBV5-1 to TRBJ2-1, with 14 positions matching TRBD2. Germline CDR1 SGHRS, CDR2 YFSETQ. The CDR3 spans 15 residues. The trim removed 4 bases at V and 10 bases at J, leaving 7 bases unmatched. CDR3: CASSAGLAGVLEQFF. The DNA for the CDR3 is TGCGCCAGCAGCGCGGGACTAGCGGGAGTTCTCGAGCAGTTCTTC.

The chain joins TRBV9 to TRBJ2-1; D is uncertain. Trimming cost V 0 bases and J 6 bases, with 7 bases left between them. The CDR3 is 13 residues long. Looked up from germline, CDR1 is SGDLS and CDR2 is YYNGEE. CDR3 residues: CASSVELFNEQFF. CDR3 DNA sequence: TGTGCCAGCAGCGTAGAACTCTTCAATGAGCAGTTCTTC.

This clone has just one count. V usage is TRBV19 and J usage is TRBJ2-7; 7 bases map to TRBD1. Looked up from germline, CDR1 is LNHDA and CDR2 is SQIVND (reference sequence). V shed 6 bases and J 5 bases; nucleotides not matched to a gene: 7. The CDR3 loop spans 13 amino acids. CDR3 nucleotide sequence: TGTGCCAGTAGAGAGACAGGGTTGGACGAGCAGTACTTC. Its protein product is CASRETGLDEQYF.

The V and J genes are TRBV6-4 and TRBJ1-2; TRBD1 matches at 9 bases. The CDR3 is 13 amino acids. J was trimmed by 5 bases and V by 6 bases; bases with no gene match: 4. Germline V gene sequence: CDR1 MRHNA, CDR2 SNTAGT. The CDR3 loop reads CASSDGQGYGYTF. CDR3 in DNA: TGTGCCAGCAGCGATGGACAGGGGTATGGCTACACCTTC.

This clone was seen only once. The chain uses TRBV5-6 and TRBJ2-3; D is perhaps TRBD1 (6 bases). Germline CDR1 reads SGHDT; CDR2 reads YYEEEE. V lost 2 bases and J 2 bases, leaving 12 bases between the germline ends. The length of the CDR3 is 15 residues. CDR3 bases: TGTGCCAGCAGCTTAACAGGGACCTCCACAGATACGCAGTATTTT. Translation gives CASSLTGTSTDTQYF.

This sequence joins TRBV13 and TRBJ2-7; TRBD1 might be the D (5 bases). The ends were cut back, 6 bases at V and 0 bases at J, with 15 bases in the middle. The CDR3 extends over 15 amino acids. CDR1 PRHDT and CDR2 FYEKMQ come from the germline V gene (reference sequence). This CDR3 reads CASSAGLGSSYEQYF. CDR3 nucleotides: TGTGCCAGCAGTGCAGGGTTGGGAAGCTCCTACGAGCAGTACTTC.

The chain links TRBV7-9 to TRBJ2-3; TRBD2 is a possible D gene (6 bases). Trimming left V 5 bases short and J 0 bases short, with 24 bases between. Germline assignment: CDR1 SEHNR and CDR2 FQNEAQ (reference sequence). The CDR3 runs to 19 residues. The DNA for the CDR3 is TGTGCCAGCAGCACTCCGGAGGGGAGGACTCGCTCTAGCACAGATACGCAGTATTTT. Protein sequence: CASSTPEGRTRSSTDTQYF.

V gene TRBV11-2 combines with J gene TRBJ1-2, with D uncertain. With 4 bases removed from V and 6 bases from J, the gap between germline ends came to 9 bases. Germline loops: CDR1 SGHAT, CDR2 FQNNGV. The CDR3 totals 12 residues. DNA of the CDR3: TGTGCCAGCAGCTCGTACAGTAATGGCTACACCTTC. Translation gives CASSSYSNGYTF.

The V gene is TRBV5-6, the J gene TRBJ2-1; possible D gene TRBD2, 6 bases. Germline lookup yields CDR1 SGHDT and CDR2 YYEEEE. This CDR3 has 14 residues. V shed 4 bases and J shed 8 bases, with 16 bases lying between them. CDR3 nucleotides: TGTGCCAGCAGCCCCGGCGGGGTTCTGTATGAGCAGTTCTTC. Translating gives CASSPGGVLYEQFF.

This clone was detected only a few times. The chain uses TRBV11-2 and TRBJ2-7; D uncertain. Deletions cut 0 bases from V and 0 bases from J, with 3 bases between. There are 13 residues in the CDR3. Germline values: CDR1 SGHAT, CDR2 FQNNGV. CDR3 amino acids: CASSLDGSYEQYF. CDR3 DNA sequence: TGTGCCAGCAGCTTAGACGGCTCCTACGAGCAGTACTTC.

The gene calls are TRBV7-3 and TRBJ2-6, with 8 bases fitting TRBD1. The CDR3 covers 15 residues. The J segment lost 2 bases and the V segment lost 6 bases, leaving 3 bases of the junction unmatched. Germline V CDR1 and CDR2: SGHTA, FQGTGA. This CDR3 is CASSPQGAGANVLTF. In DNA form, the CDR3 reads TGTGCCAGCAGTCCACAGGGGGCTGGGGCCAACGTCCTGACTTTC.